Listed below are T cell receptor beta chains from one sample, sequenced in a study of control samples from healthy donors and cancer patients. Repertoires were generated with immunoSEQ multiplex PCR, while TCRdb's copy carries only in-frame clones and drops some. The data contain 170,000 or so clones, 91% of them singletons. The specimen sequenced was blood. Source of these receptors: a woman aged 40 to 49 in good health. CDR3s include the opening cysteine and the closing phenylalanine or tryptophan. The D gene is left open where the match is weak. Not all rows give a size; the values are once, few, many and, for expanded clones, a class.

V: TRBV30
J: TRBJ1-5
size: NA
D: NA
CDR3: CPGGVIVRKGNQPQHF
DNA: TGTCCTGGGGGAGTGATTGTAAGGAAGGGCAATCAGCCCCAGCATTTT

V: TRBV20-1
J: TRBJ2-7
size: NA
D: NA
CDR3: CSARVGRGQYF
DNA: TGCAGTGCTAGAGTAGGTCGCGGGCAGTACTTC

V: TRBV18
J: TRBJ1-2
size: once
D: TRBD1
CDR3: CASSPDRVGYGYTF
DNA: TGTGCCAGCTCACCCGACAGGGTTGGCTATGGCTACACCTTC

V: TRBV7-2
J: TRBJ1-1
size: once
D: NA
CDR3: CASSKNTEAFF
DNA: TGTGCCAGCAGCAAGAACACTGAAGCTTTCTTT

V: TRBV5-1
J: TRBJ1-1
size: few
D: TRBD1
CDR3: CASSLYGTANTEAFF
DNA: TGCGCCAGCAGCTTGTACGGGACAGCGAACACTGAAGCTTTCTTT

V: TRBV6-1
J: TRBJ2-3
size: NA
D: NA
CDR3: CASSEGFGGGPAGGTQYF
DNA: TGTGCCAGCAGTGAAGGGTTCGGAGGGGGACCCGCAGGGGGTACGCAGTATTTT

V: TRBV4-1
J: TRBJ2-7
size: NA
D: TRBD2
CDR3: CASSWLAGTYEQYF
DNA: TGCGCCAGCAGCTGGCTAGCGGGGACCTACGAGCAGTACTTC

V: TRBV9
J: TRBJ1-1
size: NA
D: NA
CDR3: CASSVGRNTEAFF
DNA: TGTGCCAGCAGCGTAGGGAGGAACACTGAAGCTTTCTTT

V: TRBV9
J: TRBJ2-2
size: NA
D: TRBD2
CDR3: CASSPPGRETTGELFF
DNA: TGTGCCAGCAGCCCCCCGGGGCGGGAGACCACCGGGGAGCTGTTTTTT

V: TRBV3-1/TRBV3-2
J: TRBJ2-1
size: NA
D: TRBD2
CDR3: CASSPGLAGKRDEQFF
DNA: TGTGCCAGCAGCCCCGGACTAGCGGGGAAACGGGATGAGCAGTTCTTC

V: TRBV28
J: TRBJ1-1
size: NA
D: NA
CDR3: CASSPPREGEAFF
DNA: TGTGCCAGCAGCCCCCCTCGTGAGGGTGAAGCTTTCTTT

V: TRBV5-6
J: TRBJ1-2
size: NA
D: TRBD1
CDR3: CASSKRLRDRDPSRGYTF
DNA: TGTGCCAGCAGCAAACGCCTGCGGGACAGGGATCCTTCGCGGGGCTACACCTTC

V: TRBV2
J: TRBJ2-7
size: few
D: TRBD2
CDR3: CASLTSGVFYEQYF
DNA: TGTGCCAGCCTCACTAGCGGGGTATTCTACGAGCAGTACTTC

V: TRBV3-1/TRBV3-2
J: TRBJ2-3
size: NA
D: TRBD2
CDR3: CASSSMRAGGTDTQYF
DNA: TGTGCCAGCAGCTCCATGCGGGCGGGGGGCACAGATACGCAGTATTTT

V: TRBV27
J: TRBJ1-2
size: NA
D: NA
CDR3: CASRLAGNYGYTF
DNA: TGTGCCAGCAGACTGGCGGGGAACTATGGCTACACCTTC

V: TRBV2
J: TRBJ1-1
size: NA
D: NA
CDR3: CASIHRENTEAFF
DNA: TGTGCCAGCATCCACAGGGAGAACACTGAAGCTTTCTTT

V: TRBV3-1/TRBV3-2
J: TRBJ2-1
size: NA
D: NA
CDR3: CASTPDRAVYNEQFF
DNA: TGTGCCAGCACCCCCGATCGGGCAGTATACAATGAGCAGTTCTTC

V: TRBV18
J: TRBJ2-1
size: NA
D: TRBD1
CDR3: CASSSGTGGTEQFF
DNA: TGTGCCAGCTCATCAGGGACAGGGGGCACTGAGCAGTTCTTC

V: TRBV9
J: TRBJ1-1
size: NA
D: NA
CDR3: CASSVDSWGTEAFF
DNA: TGTGCCAGCAGCGTAGATTCGTGGGGCACTGAAGCTTTCTTT

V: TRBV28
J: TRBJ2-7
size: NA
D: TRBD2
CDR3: CASSLHETSGGYEQYF
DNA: TGTGCCAGCAGTCTCCACGAGACTAGCGGGGGGTACGAGCAGTACTTC

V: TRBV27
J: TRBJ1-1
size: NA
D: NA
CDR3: CASGRSGTEAFF
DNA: TGTGCCAGCGGGAGGTCAGGGACTGAAGCTTTCTTT

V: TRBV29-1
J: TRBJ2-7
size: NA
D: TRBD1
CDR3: CSVEAQGETYEQYF
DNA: TGCAGCGTTGAGGCCCAGGGGGAAACTTACGAGCAGTACTTC

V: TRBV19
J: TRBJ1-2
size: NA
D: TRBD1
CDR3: CASSTYSRGQVWGYTF
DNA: TGTGCCAGTAGTACCTACTCCCGTGGACAGGTTTGGGGCTACACCTTC

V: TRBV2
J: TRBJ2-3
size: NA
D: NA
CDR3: CASRLLEKNTQYF
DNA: TGTGCCAGCAGGCTACTAGAGAAGAATACGCAGTATTTT

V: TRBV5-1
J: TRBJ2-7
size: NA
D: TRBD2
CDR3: CASSAGYSGGVYYEQYF
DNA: TGCGCCAGCAGCGCCGGTTATAGCGGGGGGGTATACTACGAGCAGTACTTC

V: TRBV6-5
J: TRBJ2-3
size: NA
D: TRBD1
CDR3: CASSRNRGDTQYF
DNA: TGTGCCAGCAGTCGCAACAGGGGGGATACGCAGTATTTT

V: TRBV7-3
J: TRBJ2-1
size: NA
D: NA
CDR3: CASSSGGNEQFF
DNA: TGTGCCAGCAGCTCAGGGGGGAATGAGCAGTTCTTC

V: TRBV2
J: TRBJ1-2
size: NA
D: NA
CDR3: CASSEAQGSNYGYTF
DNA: TGTGCCAGCAGTGAAGCGCAGGGCAGTAACTATGGCTACACCTTC

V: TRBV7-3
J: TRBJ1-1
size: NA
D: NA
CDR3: CASSPRVGPLRNTEAFF
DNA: TGTGCCAGCAGCCCTCGGGTTGGACCTTTGAGGAACACTGAAGCTTTCTTT

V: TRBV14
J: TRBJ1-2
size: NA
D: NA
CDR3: CASSHRALDWSDGYTF
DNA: TGTGCCAGCAGCCACCGAGCCTTGGACTGGTCGGATGGCTACACCTTC

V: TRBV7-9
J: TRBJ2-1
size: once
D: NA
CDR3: CASSPPGQRYNEQFF
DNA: TGTGCCAGCAGCCCCCCGGGCCAGCGGTACAATGAGCAGTTCTTC

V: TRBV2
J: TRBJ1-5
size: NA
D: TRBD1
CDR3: CASSVAQGGSQPQHF
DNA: TGTGCCAGCAGTGTTGCTCAGGGGGGATCTCAGCCCCAGCATTTT

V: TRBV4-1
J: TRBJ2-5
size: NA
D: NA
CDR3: CASSQDVTGIRETQYF
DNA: TGCGCCAGCAGCCAAGATGTAACGGGCATCCGCGAGACCCAGTACTTC

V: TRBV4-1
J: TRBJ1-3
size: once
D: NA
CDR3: CASSQEDWGIGNTIYF
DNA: TGCGCCAGCAGCCAAGAGGACTGGGGGATTGGAAACACCATATATTTT

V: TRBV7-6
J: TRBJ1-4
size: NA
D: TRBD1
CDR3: CASSKTGGRGSGEKLFF
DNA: TGTGCCAGCAGCAAAACAGGGGGCAGGGGATCCGGTGAAAAACTGTTTTTT

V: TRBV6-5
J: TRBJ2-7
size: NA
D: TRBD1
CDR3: CASSSTGAFSSYEQYF
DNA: TGTGCCAGCAGTTCTACAGGGGCCTTCAGCTCCTACGAGCAGTACTTC